The 31 T cell receptor beta chains below come from one sample, sequenced in a study of CD8+CD57+ T cells in acquired aplastic anemia. Genomic DNA served as template for TCR beta VDJ and CDR3 profiling. TCRdb ran MiXCR on the reads and lists one entry per CDR3 protein. The sample records roughly 420,000 distinct CDR3 sequences, about two thirds being singletons. Sequencing was done on a sample of sorted CD4+, CD8+, or CD8+CD57+ T cells (not recorded which) from PBMCs. These receptors came from a human donor in good health, serving as a control.

This chain connects TRBV9 to TRBJ1-3, with unresolved D. CDR3 length: 16 amino acids. Germline V lookup: CDR1 SGDLS, CDR2 YYNGEE. Trimming took 3 bases from V and 10 from J, leaving 23 bases between them. CDR3 sequence (DNA): TGTGCCAGCAGCGATGACTCTCGGGCTAACGTAAAGACCATATATTTT. It yields the protein CASSDDSRANVKTIYF.

This clonotype was counted many times. The rearrangement uses TRBV19 and TRBJ2-6; D remains ambiguous. The CDR3 has 16 amino acids. Germline V lookup: CDR1 LNHDA, CDR2 SQIVND (reference sequence). Between the trimmed V and J ends, which lost 6 bases and 0 bases, there was a span of 12 bases. The CDR3 region has the DNA TGTGCCAGTAGCCTAGGGTACGTCTCTGGGGCCAACGTCCTGACTTTC. This sequence encodes CASSLGYVSGANVLTF.

In its sample, this clonotype was seen a few times. This may stem from a read error, because a much larger clone lies one nucleotide away. The J gene is TRBJ2-2, the V gene TRBV15, with a possible D match to TRBD1 (5 bases). CDR1 is LNHNV, CDR2 YYDKDF, per germline (reference sequence). Trimming removed 6 bases from V and 4 bases from J, with 12 bases in between. This CDR3 contains 14 residues. In DNA form, the CDR3 reads TGTGCCACCAGGAGAAGACAGTCCACCGGGGAGCTGTTTTTT. As protein: CATRRRQSTGELFF.

In regard to this clonotype: A read error may be the cause here, since a much bigger clone is one base away. The chain joins TRBV7-2 to TRBJ2-1; 8 bases are a match to TRBD2. The V segment lost 5 bases and the J segment 6 bases; nucleotides outside the gene matches: 18. The germline gives CDR1 SGHTA, CDR2 FQGNSA. This CDR3 spans 18 amino acids. The CDR3 reads CASSVDLAGLSTFNEQFF. DNA of the CDR3: TGTGCCAGCAGCGTGGATCTAGCGGGCCTATCAACCTTCAATGAGCAGTTCTTC.

This clonotype has ten or more counts. The rearrangement uses TRBV7-2 and TRBJ1-1, with TRBD1 matching over 8 bases. Germline V CDR1 and CDR2: SGHTA, FQGNSA. V lost 7 bases to trimming and J lost 4 bases; unmatched junction nucleotides: 11. The CDR3 has 15 amino acids. The CDR3, as DNA: TGTGCCAGCACGCCAAGGACAGGGTTTTTCACTGAAGCTTTCTTT. This codes for CASTPRTGFFTEAFF. The full variable domain, its missing parts supplied by reference TRBV7-2 and TRBJ1-1, is GAGVSQSPSNKVTEKGKDVELRCDPISGHTALYWYRQSLGQGLEFLIYFQGNSAPDKSGLPSDRFSAERTGGSVSTLTIQRTQQEDSAVYLCASTPRTGFFTEAFFGQGTRLTVV.

This sequence joins TRBV20-1 and TRBJ2-3; 7 nucleotides match TRBD1. The J segment lost 13 bases and the V segment lost 4 bases, leaving 11 bases of the junction unmatched. The CDR3 consists of 12 residues. Germline V lookup: CDR1 DFQATT, CDR2 SNEGSKA (reference sequence). This CDR3 reads CSATGTADNEYF. CDR3 nucleotide sequence: TGCAGTGCTACCGGGACAGCGGATAATGAGTATTTT.

This clonotype was detected many times. V usage is TRBV20-1 and J usage is TRBJ2-5; D remains unclear. The V end lost 3 bases, the J end lost 4 bases, and 6 bases lay between the germline ends. CDR3 length equals 11 residues. Germline V gene sequence: CDR1 DFQATT, CDR2 SNEGSKA (reference sequence). CDR3 nucleotide sequence: TGCAGTGCTAGTGGTGTAGAGACCCAGTACTTC. It encodes CSASGVETQYF.

Of note for this clonotype: The CDR3 carries no conserved terminal phenylalanine or tryptophan, so it likely arises from a read error. No DNA is shown, since the ends of the CDR3 on it are uncertain; the CDR3 is the one TCRdb lists. The chain combines TRBV7-4 with TRBJ1-2. Germline V CDR1 and CDR2: SGHVT, SQSDAQ. Inclusive of both ends, the CDR3 amounts to 13 amino acids. Here the CDR3 reads CASSLENGYGYTY.

Ten or more counts support this clonotype. The chain uses TRBV20-1 and TRBJ1-2; D remains unclear. This CDR3 spans 12 amino acids. CDR1 and CDR2 from the germline V gene are DFQATT and SNEGSKA (reference sequence). Trimming took off 0 bases at V and 2 bases at J, with 4 bases between the two ends. The CDR3 region is CSARDQNYGYTF. CDR3 coding DNA: TGCAGTGCTAGAGACCAGAACTATGGCTACACCTTC.

This clonotype was observed a single time. The chain carries TRBV7-7 and TRBJ2-7; tentatively, D is TRBD2 (5 bases). The CDR3 is 24 residues long. The V gene lost 9 bases and the J gene lost 3 bases, with 48 bases spanning the gap. Germline lookup yields CDR1 SSHAT and CDR2 FNYEAQ (reference sequence). CDR3 sequence: CARDSAVYFSASSEWTPAFYEQYF. Written as DNA, the CDR3 is TGTGCCAGGGACTCAGCTGTGTACTTCTCTGCCAGCAGTGAGTGGACCCCCGCTTTCTACGAGCAGTACTTC.

In this sample, this clonotype turned up once. The final CDR3 position lacks the conserved phenylalanine or tryptophan, pointing to a likely read error. J is TRBJ2-3 and V is TRBV5-1, with D maybe TRBD1 (5 bases). The DNA end favors TRBJ1-5, so the J call may be wrong. The germline CDR1 and CDR2 sequences are SGHRS and YFSETQ. This CDR3 contains 14 residues. CDR3 residues: CATSWGGATDTQHL. CDR3 in DNA: TGCGCCACCTCGTGGGGGGGTGCCACAGATACGCAGCATCTT.

The gene calls are TRBV20-1 and TRBJ2-1; D might be TRBD2 (5 bases). The germline V gene encodes CDR1 DFQATT and CDR2 SNEGSKA (reference sequence). The CDR3 is 10 amino acids. V gave up 6 bases and J gave up 8 bases, with 8 bases separating them. The CDR3 coding sequence is TGCAGTGCGAGGGCCGATGAGCAGTTCTTC. Its protein is CSARADEQFF.

The chain is built from TRBV11-2 and TRBJ2-3; 8 nucleotides agree with TRBD2. Looked up from germline, CDR1 is SGHAT and CDR2 is FQNNGV. The length of the CDR3 is 15 residues. V trimming: 1 base; J trimming: 6 bases; junction bases outside the gene matches: 6. The CDR3 DNA reads as TGTGCCAGCAGCTTAGGAGCGGGGGCGGGTGATACGCAGTATTTT. Its translation: CASSLGAGAGDTQYF.

This clonotype has only one observation. The conserved phenylalanine or tryptophan is not found at the CDR3 terminus, so this likely reflects a read error. The DNA is left out, because the CDR3 cannot be placed on it with certainty; the CDR3 is given as TCRdb lists it. The rearrangement joins TRBV19 to TRBJ2-7. Germline-derived CDR1 and CDR2 are LNHDA and SQIVND (reference sequence). The CDR3 is 14 amino acids in total, end residues counted. This CDR3 reads CASSIGTVTYEEKL.

This clonotype showed up many times. CDR3 protein: CASSPPTVRGYTF. CDR3 nucleotide sequence: TGTGCCAGCTCACCACCCACAGTTCGAGGCTACACCTTC. The rearrangement links TRBV18 to TRBJ1-2; D gene uncertain. This CDR3 is 13 amino acids long. The V end was cut by 0 bases, the J end by 8 bases, with 10 bases between. Germline V CDR1 and CDR2: KGHSH, LQKENI.

With respect to this clonotype: The germline gene is not matched at one end of the junction; a read error may be the cause. This chain connects TRBV7-2 to TRBJ2-3; D tentatively fits TRBD1 or TRBD2 (5 bases each). The CDR3 spans 14 residues. Per germline, CDR1 SGHTA and CDR2 FQGNSA. Here the CDR3 reads CASSSALVPGTYEF. The DNA of the CDR3 is TGTGCCAGCAGCTCAGCGCTGGTTCCAGGGACCTACGAGTTT.

This clonotype has a count of ten or more. V and J are TRBV5-1 and TRBJ1-2; 8 bases line up with TRBD1. This CDR3 comprises 17 residues. The V segment lost 0 bases and the J segment 2 bases; nucleotides outside the gene matches: 9. Germline V gene lookup returns CDR1 SGHRS and CDR2 YFSETQ. CDR3 sequence (DNA): TGCGCCAGCAGCTTGGACAGCAGGGGGCGTGCGAACTATGGCTACACCTTC. Residues: CASSLDSRGRANYGYTF.

This clonotype was observed many times. The chain links TRBV5-8 to TRBJ2-7; D is ambiguous. The CDR3 sequence is 13 residues long. Trimming stripped 2 bases from V and 3 bases from J, with 9 bases between. CDR1 is SGHTS and CDR2 is YDEGEE in the germline V gene. CDR3 in DNA: TGTGCCAGCAGCTTTGATATAAACTACGAGCAGTACTTC. Translated, it gives CASSFDINYEQYF.

This clonotype was observed at least ten times. V usage is TRBV12-3 or TRBV12-4 and J usage is TRBJ1-3, with D unresolved. The ends were cut back, 3 bases at V and 0 bases at J, with 9 bases in the middle. CDR3 length: 15 amino acids. The DNA for the CDR3 is TGTGCCAGCAGTTTGAGAAGGCTCTCTGGAAACACCATATATTTT. Residues: CASSLRRLSGNTIYF.

The genes are TRBV5-1 and TRBJ2-7, with 8 bases lining up with TRBD1. CDR1 is SGHRS, CDR2 YFSETQ, per germline. The CDR3 runs to 15 residues. The junction had 5 bases not matched to a gene; V was cut back by 0 bases and J by 3 bases. CDR3 amino acids: CASSLDGRGHYEQYF. The CDR3, as DNA: TGCGCCAGCAGCTTGGATGGCAGGGGGCACTACGAGCAGTACTTC.

V and J are TRBV12-5 and TRBJ1-2, with a weak D call TRBD1 (5 bases). The CDR3 runs to 11 residues. Germline V lookup: CDR1 LGHNT, CDR2 FRNRAP. This CDR3 is CASSFRVLATF. In DNA form, the CDR3 reads TGTGCCAGCAGTTTCAGGGTCCTCGCGACCTTC.

This clonotype was seen a single time. The genes are TRBV7-9 and TRBJ1-1, with no clear D. V gave up 7 bases and J gave up 4 bases, with 7 bases separating them. Germline loops: CDR1 SEHNR, CDR2 FQNEAQ (reference sequence). The CDR3 has 11 residues. CDR3 DNA sequence: TGTGCCAGCACCGGGATCACTGAAGCTTTCTTT. Its translation: CASTGITEAFF.

This clonotype was detected ten times or more. The rearrangement uses TRBV19 and TRBJ1-2; 9 bases line up with TRBD1. This CDR3 spans 16 amino acids. J lost 8 bases, V lost 2 bases, and 12 bases had no gene match. Germline CDR1 LNHDA, CDR2 SQIVND (reference sequence). CDR3 bases: TGTGCCAGTAGTATATTTCGAGGACAGGGGTTCGGGGGCTACACCTTC. Its protein product is CASSIFRGQGFGGYTF.

V and J are TRBV20-1 and TRBJ1-2, with no clear D. V shed 4 bases and J shed 4 bases, with 16 bases lying between them. Germline CDR1 and CDR2: DFQATT and SNEGSKA (reference sequence). This CDR3 has 14 amino acids. This CDR3 is CSAIRLRPSYGYTF. The CDR3 nucleotides read TGCAGTGCTATACGGCTCCGTCCTAGCTATGGCTACACCTTC.

The chain is built from TRBV20-1 and TRBJ1-2; tentatively, D is TRBD1 (6 bases). V lost 1 base, J lost 8 bases, and 20 bases lay in between. Per the germline V gene, CDR1 is DFQATT and CDR2 is SNEGSKA (reference sequence). The CDR3 length is 15 residues. In DNA form, the CDR3 reads TGCAGTGCTAGAGCGCGGGGAGCGGGGGGGCTGGGCTACACCTTC. It codes for CSARARGAGGLGYTF.

This chain links TRBV20-1 with TRBJ1-2, with a tentative D call TRBD1 (6 bases). Germline V lookup: CDR1 DFQATT, CDR2 SNEGSKA (reference sequence). This CDR3 has 17 amino acids. Between the trimmed V and J ends, which lost 5 bases and 3 bases, there was a span of 25 bases. The CDR3 nucleotides read TGCAGTGCTGCCCCCATCTTAACAGGGACCCAGGACTATGGCTACACCTTC. This codes for CSAAPILTGTQDYGYTF.

Only one count was recorded for this clonotype. The chain couples TRBV20-1 to TRBJ1-1; the D gene is possibly TRBD1 (5 bases). In germline, CDR1 is DFQATT, CDR2 SNEGSKA (reference sequence). There are 13 residues in the CDR3. V lost 3 bases, J lost 3 bases, and 11 bases lay in between. The chain's CDR3 is CSARDQGDTEAFF. The CDR3 DNA sequence: TGCAGTGCTAGGGACCAAGGGGACACTGAAGCTTTCTTT.

Worth noting for this clonotype: Since no conserved phenylalanine or tryptophan closes the CDR3, a read error is the likely cause. The DNA is omitted, as the CDR3 cannot be located on it reliably, and the CDR3 follows TCRdb's listing. The CDR3 here is CASSLVGDYAYYQ. The chain links TRBV7-2 to TRBJ2-5; the tabulated D call, TRBD2, remains unverified against the DNA. The germline V gene has CDR1 SGHTA and CDR2 FQGNSA. Ends included, the CDR3 has 13 residues.

Notes on this clonotype: Lacking the conserved final phenylalanine or tryptophan, this CDR3 likely reflects a read error. Because the CDR3's place on the DNA is in doubt, the DNA is left out and the CDR3 is given as listed by TCRdb. The chain carries TRBV19 and TRBJ2-2; the table calls TRBD1, which could not be checked here. From its first to its last residue, the CDR3 has 15 amino acids. Looked up from germline, CDR1 is LNHDA and CDR2 is SQIVND (reference sequence). CDR3 sequence: CATTCLAEDQPQHFG.

Ten or more counts support this clonotype. The rearrangement links TRBV5-1 to TRBJ2-5, with a weak D call TRBD1 (6 bases). V was pared by 5 bases and J by 5 bases, with 19 bases between. Germline CDR1 and CDR2: SGHRS and YFSETQ. This CDR3 comprises 15 residues. CDR3 bases: TGCGCCAGCAGTGTTGGACAGAGGGGTGGGGAGACCCAGTACTTC. This translates into CASSVGQRGGETQYF. The full variable domain, completed using reference TRBV5-1 and TRBJ2-5, is KAGVTQTPRYLIKTRGQQVTLSCSPISGHRSVSWYQQTPGQGLQFLFEYFSETQRNKGNFPGRFSGRQFSNSRSEMNVSTLELGDSALYLCASSVGQRGGETQYFGPGTRLLVL.

A remark on this clonotype: Sequence at one end of the junction differs from germline and may be a read error. V usage is TRBV9 and J usage is TRBJ1-2; no clear D gene. Germline V gene lookup returns CDR1 SGDLS and CDR2 YYNGEE. The CDR3 loop spans 14 amino acids. CDR3 region: CASSAGGWNTEASF. The CDR3 DNA is TGTGCCAGCAGCGCGGGCGGGTGGAACACTGAAGCTTCCTTC.